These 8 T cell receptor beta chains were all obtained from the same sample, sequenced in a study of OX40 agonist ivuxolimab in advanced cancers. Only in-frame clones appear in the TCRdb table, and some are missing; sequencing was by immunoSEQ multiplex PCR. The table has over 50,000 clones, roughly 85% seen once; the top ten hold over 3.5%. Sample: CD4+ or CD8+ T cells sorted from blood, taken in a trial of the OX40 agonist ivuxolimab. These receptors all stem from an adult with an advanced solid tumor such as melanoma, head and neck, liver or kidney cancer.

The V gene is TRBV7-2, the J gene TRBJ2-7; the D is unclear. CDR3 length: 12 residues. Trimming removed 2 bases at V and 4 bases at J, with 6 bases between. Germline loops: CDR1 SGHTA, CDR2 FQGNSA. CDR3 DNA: TGTGCCAGCAGCTTATTCCATTACGAGCAGTACTTC. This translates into CASSLFHYEQYF.

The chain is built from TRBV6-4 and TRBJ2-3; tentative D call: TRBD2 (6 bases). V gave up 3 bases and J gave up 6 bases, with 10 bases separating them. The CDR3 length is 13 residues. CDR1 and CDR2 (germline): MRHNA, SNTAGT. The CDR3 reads CASSEGTVDTQYF. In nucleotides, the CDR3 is TGTGCCAGCAGTGAAGGGACTGTCGATACGCAGTATTTT.

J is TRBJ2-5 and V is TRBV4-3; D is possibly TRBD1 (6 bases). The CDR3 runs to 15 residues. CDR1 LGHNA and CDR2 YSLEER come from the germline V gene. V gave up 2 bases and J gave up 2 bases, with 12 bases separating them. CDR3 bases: TGCGCCAGCAGCCAACAAATCGGACAGCAAGAGACCCAGTACTTC. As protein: CASSQQIGQQETQYF.

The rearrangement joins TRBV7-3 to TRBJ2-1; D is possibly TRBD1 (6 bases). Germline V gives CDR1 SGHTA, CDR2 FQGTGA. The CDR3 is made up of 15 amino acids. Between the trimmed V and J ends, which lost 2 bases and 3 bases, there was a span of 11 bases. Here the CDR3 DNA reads TGTGCCAGCAGCTTAGGGACGACAGGCTACAATGAGCAGTTCTTC. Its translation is CASSLGTTGYNEQFF.

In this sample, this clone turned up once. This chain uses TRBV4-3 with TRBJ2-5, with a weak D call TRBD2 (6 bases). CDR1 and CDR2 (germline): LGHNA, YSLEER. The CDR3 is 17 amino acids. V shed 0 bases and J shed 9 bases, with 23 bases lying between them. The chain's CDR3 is CASSQEYSPTSGVAQYF. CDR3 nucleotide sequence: TGCGCCAGCAGCCAAGAATACTCCCCGACTAGTGGTGTGGCCCAGTACTTC.

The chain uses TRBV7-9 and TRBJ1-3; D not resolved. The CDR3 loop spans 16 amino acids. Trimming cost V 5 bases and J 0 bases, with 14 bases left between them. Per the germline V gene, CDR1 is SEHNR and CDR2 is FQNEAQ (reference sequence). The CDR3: CASSQSLVLSGNTIYF. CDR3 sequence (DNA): TGTGCCAGCAGCCAATCACTGGTTCTCTCTGGAAACACCATATATTTT. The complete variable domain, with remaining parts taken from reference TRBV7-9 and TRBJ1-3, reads DTGVSQNPRHKITKRGQNVTFRCDPISEHNRLYWYRQTLGQGPEFLTYFQNEAQLEKSRLLSDRFSAERPKGSFSTLEIQRTEQGDSAMYLCASSQSLVLSGNTIYFGEGSWLTVV.

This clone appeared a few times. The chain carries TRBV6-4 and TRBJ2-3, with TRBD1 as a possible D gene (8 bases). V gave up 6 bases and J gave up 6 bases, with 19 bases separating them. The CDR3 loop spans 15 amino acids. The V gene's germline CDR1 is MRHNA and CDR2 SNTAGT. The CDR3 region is CASSPDRGGADTQYF. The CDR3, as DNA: TGTGCCAGCAGCCCAGACAGGGGAGGGGCGGATACGCAGTATTTT.

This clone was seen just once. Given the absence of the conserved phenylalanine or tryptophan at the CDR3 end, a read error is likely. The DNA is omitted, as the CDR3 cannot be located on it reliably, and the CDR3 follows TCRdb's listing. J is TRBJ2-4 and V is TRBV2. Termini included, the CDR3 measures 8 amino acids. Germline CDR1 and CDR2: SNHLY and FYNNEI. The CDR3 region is CASSEIGG.